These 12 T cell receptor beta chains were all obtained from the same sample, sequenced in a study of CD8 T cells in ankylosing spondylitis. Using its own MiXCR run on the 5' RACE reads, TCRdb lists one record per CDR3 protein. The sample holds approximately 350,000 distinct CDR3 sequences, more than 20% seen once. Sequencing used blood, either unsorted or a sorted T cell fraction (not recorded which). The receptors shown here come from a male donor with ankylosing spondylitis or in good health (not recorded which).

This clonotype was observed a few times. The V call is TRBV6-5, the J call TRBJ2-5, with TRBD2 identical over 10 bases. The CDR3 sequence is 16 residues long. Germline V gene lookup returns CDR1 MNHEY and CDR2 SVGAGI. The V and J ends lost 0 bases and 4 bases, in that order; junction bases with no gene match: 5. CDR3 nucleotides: TGTGCCAGCAGTTACTCGGCTCTAGCGGGGGTAGAGACCCAGTACTTC. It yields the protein CASSYSALAGVETQYF.

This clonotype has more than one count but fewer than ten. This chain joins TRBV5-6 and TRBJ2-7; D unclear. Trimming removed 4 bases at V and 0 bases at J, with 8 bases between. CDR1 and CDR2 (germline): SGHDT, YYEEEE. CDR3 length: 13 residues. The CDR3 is CASSVSDSYEQYF. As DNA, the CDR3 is TGTGCCAGCAGCGTGAGCGACTCCTACGAGCAGTACTTC.

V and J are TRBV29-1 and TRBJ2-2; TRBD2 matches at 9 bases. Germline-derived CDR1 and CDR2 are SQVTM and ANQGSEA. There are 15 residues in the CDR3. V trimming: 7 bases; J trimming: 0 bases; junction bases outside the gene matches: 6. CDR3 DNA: TGCAGCGCCGATTTAGCGGGGGCGAACACCGGGGAGCTGTTTTTT. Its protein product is CSADLAGANTGELFF.

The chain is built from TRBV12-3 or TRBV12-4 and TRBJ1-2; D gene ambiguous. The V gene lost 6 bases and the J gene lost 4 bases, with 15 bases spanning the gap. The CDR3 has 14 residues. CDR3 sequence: CASSVTETVYGYTF. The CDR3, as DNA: TGTGCCAGCAGCGTCACAGAGACCGTCTATGGCTACACCTTC.

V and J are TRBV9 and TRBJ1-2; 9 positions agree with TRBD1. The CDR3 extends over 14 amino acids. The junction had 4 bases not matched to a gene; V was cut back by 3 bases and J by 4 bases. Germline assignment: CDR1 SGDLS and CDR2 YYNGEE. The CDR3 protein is CASSATGGAYGYTF. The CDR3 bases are TGTGCCAGCAGCGCGACAGGGGGAGCCTATGGCTACACCTTC.

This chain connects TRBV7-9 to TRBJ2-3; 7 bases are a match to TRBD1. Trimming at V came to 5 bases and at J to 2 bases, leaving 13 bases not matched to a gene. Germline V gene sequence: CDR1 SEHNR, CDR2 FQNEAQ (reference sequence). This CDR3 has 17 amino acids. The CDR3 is CASSPTKDRRLTDTQYF. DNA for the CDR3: TGTGCCAGCAGCCCCACAAAGGACAGGAGACTCACAGATACGCAGTATTTT.

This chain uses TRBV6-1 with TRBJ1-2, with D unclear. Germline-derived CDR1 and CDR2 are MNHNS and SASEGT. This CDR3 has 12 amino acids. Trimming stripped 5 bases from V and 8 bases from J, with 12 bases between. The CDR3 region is CASSTPNWGYTF. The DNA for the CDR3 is TGTGCCAGCAGTACACCTAACTGGGGCTACACCTTC.

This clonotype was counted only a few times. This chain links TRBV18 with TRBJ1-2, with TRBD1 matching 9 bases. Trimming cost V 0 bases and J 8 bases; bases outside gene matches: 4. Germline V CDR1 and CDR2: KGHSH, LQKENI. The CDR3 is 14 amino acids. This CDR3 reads CASSPPGTGNGYTF. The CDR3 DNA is TGTGCCAGCTCACCACCAGGGACAGGGAACGGCTACACCTTC.

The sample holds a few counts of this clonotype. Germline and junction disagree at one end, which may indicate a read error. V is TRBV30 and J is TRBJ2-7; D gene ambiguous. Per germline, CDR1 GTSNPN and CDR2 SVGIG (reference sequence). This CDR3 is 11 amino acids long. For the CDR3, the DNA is TGTGCCTGGAGTGACCCGGGTCGCTCACTCTTC. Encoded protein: CAWSDPGRSLF.

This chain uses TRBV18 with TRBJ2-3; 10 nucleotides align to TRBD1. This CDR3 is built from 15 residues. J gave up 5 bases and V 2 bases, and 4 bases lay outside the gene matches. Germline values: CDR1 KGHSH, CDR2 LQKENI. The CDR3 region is CASSPDRGQRDTQYF. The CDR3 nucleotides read TGTGCCAGCTCACCAGACAGGGGGCAAAGAGATACGCAGTATTTT.

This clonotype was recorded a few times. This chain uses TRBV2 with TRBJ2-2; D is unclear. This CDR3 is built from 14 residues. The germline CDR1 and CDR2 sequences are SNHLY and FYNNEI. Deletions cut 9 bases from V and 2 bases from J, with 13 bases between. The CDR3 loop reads CARAPRPNTGELFF. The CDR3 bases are TGTGCCAGGGCGCCCCGGCCCAACACCGGGGAGCTGTTTTTT.

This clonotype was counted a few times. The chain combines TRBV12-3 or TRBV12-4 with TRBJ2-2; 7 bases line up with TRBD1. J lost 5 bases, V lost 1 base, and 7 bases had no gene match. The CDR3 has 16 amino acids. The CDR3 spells CASSLVGDSRTGELFF. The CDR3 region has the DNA TGTGCCAGCAGTTTAGTTGGGGACAGCAGGACCGGGGAGCTGTTTTTT.